This T cell receptor beta chain was sequenced in a study of blood T cell repertoires in COVID-19. Study-level information: The cDNA or gDNA used as material had been derived from T cells, B-cell-depleted T cells, or PBMCs.

With V trimmed by 4 bases and J by 2 bases, 6 bases remained unmatched. The CDR3 is 14 residues long. CDR1 is SGDLS and CDR2 is YYNGEE in the germline V gene. How the authors handled the data: Reference gene primers were amplified, and this amplification served to estimate nucleated cell counts. TCRdb keeps only in-frame clones here, not all; method: immunoSEQ multiplex PCR. V, J and clone size derive from that table, while D and trimming were established from the DNA sequence. Of approximately 70,000 clones listed, around nine tenths are singletons. V is TRBV9 and J is TRBJ2-7, with 7 bases lining up with TRBD1. Sequencing was performed on peripheral blood. This clonotype was sampled from a human donor in a cohort sampled during active COVID-19. In DNA form, the CDR3 reads TGTGCCAGCAGCCCCGGGACAGAAGCCTACGAGCAGTACTTC. Residues: CASSPGTEAYEQYF.